Included here is one T cell receptor beta chain sequence, with context. The antigen is unknown. The data originate from a study of T cells after yellow fever vaccination. Study conclusions and caveats: Contaminants from the bulk population, in the form of abundant clonotypes, could be found in FACS-sorted repertoires. Peaking on day 5 versus 15, the secondary response was faster but weaker.

MiXCR, run by TCRdb on the 5' RACE reads, gives a single entry per CDR3 protein. The repertoire consists of some 160,000 distinct CDR3 sequences, with around 8.5% occurring once and the leading ten covering about a third. The CDR3 is 16 residues long. The ends were cut back, 5 bases at V and 1 base at J, with 12 bases in the middle. Per the germline V gene, CDR1 is SGHTA and CDR2 is FQGTGA. V is TRBV7-3 and J is TRBJ2-6; a possible D gene is TRBD2 (5 bases). Sample: CD8+ T cells sorted from PBMCs, taken 45 days after the yellow fever booster vaccination. The TCR originated in a young man who received the YFV17D yellow fever vaccine. CDR3 residues: CASSPGLRSGANVLTF. The DNA of the CDR3 is TGTGCCAGCAGCCCAGGACTCCGATCTGGGGCCAACGTCCTGACTTTC.